The T cell receptor (beta chain) under discussion was sequenced for a study of blood T cell repertoires in COVID-19. The CDR3 consists of 14 residues. V was clipped by 5 bases and J by 5 bases; unmatched bases: 4. Looked up from germline, CDR1 is LGHDT and CDR2 is YNNKEL (reference sequence). Methods used by the authors: Amplification of reference gene primers was used by the study to estimate nucleated cell counts. Here immunoSEQ multiplex PCR was the method, and the copy in TCRdb shows in-frame clones only, minus some. That table supplies the V and J calls and clone size; D and trimming were determined from the DNA. Among under 70,000 clones, more than 60% were seen once, and the ten largest hold over 15%.

V is TRBV3-1 (or the pseudogene TRBV3-2) and J is TRBJ1-4; 8 positions match TRBD1. The sample was peripheral blood. The TCR was taken from a man between 60 and 75 years old with acute or convalescent COVID-19. The DNA of the CDR3 is TGTGCCAGCAGCGGCCGGGACAGGAATGAAAAACTGTTTTTT. Encoded protein: CASSGRDRNEKLFF.